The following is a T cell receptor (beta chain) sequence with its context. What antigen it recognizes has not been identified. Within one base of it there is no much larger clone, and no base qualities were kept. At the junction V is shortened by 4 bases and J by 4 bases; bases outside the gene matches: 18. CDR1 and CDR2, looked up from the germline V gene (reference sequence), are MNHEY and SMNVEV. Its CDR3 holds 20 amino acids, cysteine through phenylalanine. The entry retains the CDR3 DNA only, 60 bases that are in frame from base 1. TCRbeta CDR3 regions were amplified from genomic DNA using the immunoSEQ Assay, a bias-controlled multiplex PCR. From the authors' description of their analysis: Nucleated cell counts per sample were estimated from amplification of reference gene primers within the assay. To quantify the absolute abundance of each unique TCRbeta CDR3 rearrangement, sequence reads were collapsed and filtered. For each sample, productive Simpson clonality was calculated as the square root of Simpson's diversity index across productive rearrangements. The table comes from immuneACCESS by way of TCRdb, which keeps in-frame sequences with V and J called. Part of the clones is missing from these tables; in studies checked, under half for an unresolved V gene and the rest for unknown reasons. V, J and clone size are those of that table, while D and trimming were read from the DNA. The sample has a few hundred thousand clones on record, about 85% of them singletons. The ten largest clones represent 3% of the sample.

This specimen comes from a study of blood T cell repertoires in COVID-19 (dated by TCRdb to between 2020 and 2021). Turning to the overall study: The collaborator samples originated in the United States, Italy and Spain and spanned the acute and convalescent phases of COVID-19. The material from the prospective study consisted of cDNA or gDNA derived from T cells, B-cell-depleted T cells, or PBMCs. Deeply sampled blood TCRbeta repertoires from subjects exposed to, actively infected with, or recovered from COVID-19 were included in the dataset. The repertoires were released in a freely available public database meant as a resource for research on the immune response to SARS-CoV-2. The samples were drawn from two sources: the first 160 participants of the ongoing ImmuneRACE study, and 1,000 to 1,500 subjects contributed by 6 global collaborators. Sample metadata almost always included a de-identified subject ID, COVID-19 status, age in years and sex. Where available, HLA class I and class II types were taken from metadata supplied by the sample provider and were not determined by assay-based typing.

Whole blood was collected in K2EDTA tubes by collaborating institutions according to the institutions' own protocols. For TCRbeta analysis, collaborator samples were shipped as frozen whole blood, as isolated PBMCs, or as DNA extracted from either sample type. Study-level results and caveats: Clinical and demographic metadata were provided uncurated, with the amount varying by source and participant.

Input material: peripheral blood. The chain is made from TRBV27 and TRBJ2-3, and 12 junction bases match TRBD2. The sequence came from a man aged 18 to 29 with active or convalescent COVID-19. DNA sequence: TGTGCCAGCAGTTCCACCCGACTATCTAGACTAGCGGGAGAGGCAGATACGCAGTATTTT. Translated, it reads CASSSTRLSRLAGEADTQYF.